This is a list of T cell receptor beta chains from one sample in a study of blood T cells in healthy people across ages. TCRdb called the 5' RACE reads again in MiXCR, with one record for every CDR3 protein. Counted here are approximately 830,000 distinct CDR3 sequences, 62% occurring once; the ten biggest clones make up around a quarter. Sequencing was carried out using blood. All receptors come from a man aged 25 to 40 in good health. CDR3s include the opening cysteine and the closing phenylalanine or tryptophan. D genes are given only for firm matches. Clone size is stated in some rows and not others, as once, few, many or a class when expanded.

d_gene	abundance	v_gene	j_gene	CDR3aa	CDR3nt
TRBD1	-	TRBV6-6	TRBJ1-2	CASTGTVGHGYTF	TGTGCCAGCACCGGGACAGTGGGGCATGGCTACACCTTC
TRBD1	-	TRBV6-4	TRBJ1-6	CASSEGQGGSPLHF	TGTGCCAGCAGTGAAGGACAGGGTGGTTCACCCCTCCACTTT
-	-	TRBV5-1	TRBJ2-7	CASRRGTSYEQYF	TGCGCCAGCAGGCGCGGGACATCCTACGAGCAGTACTTC
-	-	TRBV20-1	TRBJ2-3	CSATLPGGRTDTQYF	TGCAGTGCTACCCTTCCAGGGGGGCGCACAGATACGCAGTATTTT
TRBD1	few	TRBV29-1	TRBJ2-7	CSVEQGQGDYEQYF	TGCAGCGTTGAACAAGGACAGGGGGACTACGAGCAGTACTTC
TRBD1	-	TRBV4-3	TRBJ2-7	CASSLHRGNEQYF	TGCGCCAGCAGCTTACACAGGGGAAACGAGCAGTACTTC
-	many	TRBV10-3	TRBJ2-5	CAIKEAETQYF	TGTGCCATCAAGGAGGCAGAGACCCAGTACTTC
TRBD2	-	TRBV6-5	TRBJ2-3	CASSYRSGWERGGPTDTQYF	TGTGCCAGCAGTTACCGCTCAGGATGGGAGCGGGGGGGCCCTACAGATACGCAGTATTTT
-	-	TRBV24-1	TRBJ1-6	CATSDSYRNSPLHF	TGTGCCACCAGTGATTCATACCGGAATTCACCCCTCCACTTT
-	-	TRBV3-1	TRBJ2-2	CASRQMNTGELFF	TGTGCCAGTCGACAAATGAACACCGGGGAGCTGTTTTTT